This T cell receptor (beta chain) emerged from a study of T-cell memory formation after mild COVID-19. Study-wide context: There were largely donor-specific TCR clusters.

With 8 bases removed from V and 6 bases from J, the gap between germline ends came to 17 bases. The CDR3 spans 15 residues. This clonotype has just a few counts. Employing constant-segment primers, 5'RACE generated TCR alpha and TCR beta cDNA libraries bearing sample barcodes and UMIs. TCRdb analysed the 5' RACE reads with MiXCR anew, one entry per CDR3 protein. The sample holds about 280,000 distinct CDR3 sequences, 8% to 9% seen once. The chain is built from TRBV12-3 or TRBV12-4 and TRBJ1-6; weak D call: TRBD1 (5 bases). This clonotype was sampled from a young man who had mild COVID-19 (a few samples of this study predate the infection). Cell type and time point are not known. The sample consisted of PBMCs or a T cell subset sorted from them (not recorded which). The CDR3 here is CASAPRTGGNSPLHF. CDR3 nucleotide sequence: TGTGCCAGCGCCCCCAGGACGGGGGGTAATTCACCCCTCCACTTT.